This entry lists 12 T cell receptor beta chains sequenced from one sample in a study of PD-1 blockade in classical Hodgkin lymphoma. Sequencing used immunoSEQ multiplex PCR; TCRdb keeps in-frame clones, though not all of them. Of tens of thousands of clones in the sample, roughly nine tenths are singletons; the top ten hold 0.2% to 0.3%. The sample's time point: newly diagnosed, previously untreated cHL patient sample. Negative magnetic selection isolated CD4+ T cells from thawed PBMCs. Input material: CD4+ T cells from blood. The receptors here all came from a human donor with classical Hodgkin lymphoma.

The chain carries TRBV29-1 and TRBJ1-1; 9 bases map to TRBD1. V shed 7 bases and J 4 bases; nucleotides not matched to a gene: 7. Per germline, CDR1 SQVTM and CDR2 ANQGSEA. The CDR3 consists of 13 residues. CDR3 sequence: CSGTDRGGTEAFF. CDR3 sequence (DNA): TGCAGCGGTACGGACAGGGGAGGCACTGAAGCTTTCTTT. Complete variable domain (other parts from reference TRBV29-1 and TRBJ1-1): SAVISQKPSRDICQRGTSLTIQCQVDSQVTMMFWYRQQPGQSLTLIATANQGSEATYESGFVIDKFPISRPNLTFSTLTVSNMSPEDSSIYLCSGTDRGGTEAFFGQGTRLTVV.

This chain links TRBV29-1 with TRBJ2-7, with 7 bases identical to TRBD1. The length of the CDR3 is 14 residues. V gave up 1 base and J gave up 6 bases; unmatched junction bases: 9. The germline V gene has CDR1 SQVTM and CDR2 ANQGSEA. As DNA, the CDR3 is TGCAGCGTTGAAGTGGGCAGGGGGTTAGGCGAGCAGTACTTC. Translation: CSVEVGRGLGEQYF.

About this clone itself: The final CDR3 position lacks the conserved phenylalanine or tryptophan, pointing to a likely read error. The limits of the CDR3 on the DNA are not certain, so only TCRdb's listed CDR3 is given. CDR3 residues: CASSRTGRPV. The gene calls are TRBV4-3 and TRBJ1-1. The V gene's germline CDR1 is LGHNA and CDR2 YSLEER. The CDR3 is 10 amino acids long, termini counted.

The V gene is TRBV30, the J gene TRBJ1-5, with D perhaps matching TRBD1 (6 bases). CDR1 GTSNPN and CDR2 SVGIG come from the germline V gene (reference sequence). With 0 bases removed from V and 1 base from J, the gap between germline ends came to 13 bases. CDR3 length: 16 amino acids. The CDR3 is CAWSVRRGASNQPQHF. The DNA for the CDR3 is TGTGCCTGGAGTGTACGGCGGGGGGCAAGCAATCAGCCCCAGCATTTT.

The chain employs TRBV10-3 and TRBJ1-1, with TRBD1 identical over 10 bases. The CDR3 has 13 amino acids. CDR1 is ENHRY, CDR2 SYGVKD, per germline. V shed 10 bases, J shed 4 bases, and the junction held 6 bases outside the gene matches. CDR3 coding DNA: TGTGCCACGACAGGGGGCCTGGGCACTGAAGCTTTCTTT. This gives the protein CATTGGLGTEAFF.

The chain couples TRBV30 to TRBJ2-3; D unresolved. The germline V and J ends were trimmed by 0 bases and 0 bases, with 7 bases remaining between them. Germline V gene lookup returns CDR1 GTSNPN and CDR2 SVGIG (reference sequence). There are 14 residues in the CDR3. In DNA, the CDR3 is TGTGCCTGGAGTGTCGATGACAGCACAGATACGCAGTATTTT. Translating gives CAWSVDDSTDTQYF.

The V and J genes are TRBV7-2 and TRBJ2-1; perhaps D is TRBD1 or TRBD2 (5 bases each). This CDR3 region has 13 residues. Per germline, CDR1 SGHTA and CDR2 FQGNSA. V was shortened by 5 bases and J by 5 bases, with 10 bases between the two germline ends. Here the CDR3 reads CASSPGTNNEQFF. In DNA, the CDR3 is TGTGCCAGCAGCCCCGGGACCAACAATGAGCAGTTCTTC.

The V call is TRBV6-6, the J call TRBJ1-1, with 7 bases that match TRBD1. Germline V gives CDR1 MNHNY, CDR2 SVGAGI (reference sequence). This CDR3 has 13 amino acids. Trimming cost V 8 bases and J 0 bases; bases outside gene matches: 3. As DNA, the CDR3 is TGTGCCAGCGGGGACAGATTGAACACTGAAGCTTTCTTT. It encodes CASGDRLNTEAFF.

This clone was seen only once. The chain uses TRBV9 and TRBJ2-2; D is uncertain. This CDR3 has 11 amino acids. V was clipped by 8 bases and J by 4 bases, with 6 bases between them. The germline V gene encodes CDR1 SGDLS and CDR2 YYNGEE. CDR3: CASDSTGELFF. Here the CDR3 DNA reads TGTGCCAGTGACTCCACCGGGGAGCTGTTTTTT.

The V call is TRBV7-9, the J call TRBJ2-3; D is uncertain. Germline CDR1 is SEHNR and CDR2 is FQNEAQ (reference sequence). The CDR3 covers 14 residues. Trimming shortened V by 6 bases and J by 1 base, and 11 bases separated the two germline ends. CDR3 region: CASRRVARTDTQYF. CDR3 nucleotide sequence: TGTGCCAGCAGGCGCGTCGCGCGCACAGATACGCAGTATTTT. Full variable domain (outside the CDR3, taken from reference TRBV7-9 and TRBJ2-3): DTGVSQNPRHKITKRGQNVTFRCDPISEHNRLYWYRQTLGQGPEFLTYFQNEAQLEKSRLLSDRFSAERPKGSFSTLEIQRTEQGDSAMYLCASRRVARTDTQYFGPGTRLTVL.

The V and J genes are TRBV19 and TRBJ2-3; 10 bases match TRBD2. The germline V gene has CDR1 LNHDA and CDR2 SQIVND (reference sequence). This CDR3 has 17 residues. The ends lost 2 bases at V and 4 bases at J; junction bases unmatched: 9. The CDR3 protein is CASSISLLAGLADTQYF. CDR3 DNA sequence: TGTGCCAGTAGTATATCATTACTAGCGGGACTCGCAGATACGCAGTATTTT. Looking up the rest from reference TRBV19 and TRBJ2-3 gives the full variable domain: DGGITQSPKYLFRKEGQNVTLSCEQNLNHDAMYWYRQDPGQGLRLIYYSQIVNDFQKGDIAEGYSVSREKKESFPLTVTSAQKNPTAFYLCASSISLLAGLADTQYFGPGTRLTVL.

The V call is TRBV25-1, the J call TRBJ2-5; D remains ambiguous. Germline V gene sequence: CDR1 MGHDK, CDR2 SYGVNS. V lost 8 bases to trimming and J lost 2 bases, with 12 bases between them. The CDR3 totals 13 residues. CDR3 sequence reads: CASSPTNQETQYF. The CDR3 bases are TGTGCCAGCTCCCCAACCAATCAAGAGACCCAGTACTTC.